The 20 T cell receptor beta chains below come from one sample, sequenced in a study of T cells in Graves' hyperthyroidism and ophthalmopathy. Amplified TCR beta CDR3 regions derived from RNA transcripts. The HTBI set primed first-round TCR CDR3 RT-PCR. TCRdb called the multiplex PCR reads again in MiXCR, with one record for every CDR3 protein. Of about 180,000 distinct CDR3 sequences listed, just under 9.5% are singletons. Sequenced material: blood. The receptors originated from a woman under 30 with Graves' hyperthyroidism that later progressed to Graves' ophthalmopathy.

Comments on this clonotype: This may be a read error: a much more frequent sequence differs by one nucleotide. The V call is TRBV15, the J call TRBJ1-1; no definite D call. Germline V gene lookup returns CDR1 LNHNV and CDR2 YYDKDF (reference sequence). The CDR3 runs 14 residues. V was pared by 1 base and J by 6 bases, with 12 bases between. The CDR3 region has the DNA TGTGCCACCAGCAGAGTGAAAGAAGCCGCTGAAGCTTTCTTT. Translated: CATSRVKEAAEAFF.

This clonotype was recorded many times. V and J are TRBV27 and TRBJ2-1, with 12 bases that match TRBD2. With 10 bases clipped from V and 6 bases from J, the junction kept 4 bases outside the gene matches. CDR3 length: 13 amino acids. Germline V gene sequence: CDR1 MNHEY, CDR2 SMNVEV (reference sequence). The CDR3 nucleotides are TGTGCCACCGGACTAGCGGGGAGCAATGAGCAGTTCTTC. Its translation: CATGLAGSNEQFF.

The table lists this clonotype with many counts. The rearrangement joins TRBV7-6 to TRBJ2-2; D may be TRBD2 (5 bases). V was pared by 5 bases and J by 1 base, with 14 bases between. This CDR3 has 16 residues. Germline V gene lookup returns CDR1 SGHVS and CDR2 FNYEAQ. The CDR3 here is CASSTPEGKNTGELFF. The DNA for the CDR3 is TGTGCCAGCAGCACTCCCGAGGGAAAGAACACCGGGGAGCTGTTTTTT.

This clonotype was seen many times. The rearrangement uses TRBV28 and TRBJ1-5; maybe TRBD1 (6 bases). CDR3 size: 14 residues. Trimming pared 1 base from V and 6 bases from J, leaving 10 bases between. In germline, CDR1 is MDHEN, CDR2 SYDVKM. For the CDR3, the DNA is TGTGCCAGCAGTTTATTGGACAGTGTTCAGCCCCAGCATTTT. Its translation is CASSLLDSVQPQHF.

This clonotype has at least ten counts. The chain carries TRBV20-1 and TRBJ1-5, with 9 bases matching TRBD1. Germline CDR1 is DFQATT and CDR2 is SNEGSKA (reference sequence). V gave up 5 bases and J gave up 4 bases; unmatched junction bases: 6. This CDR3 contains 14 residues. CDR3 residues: CSAPGQGLNQPQHF. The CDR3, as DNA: TGCAGTGCTCCGGGACAGGGCTTAAATCAGCCCCAGCATTTT.

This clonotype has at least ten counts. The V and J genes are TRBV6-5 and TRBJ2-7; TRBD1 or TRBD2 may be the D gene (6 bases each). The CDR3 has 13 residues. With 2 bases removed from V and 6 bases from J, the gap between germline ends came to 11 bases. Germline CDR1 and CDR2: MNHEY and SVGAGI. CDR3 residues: CASSYVQGGEQYF. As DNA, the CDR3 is TGTGCCAGCAGTTACGTACAGGGAGGCGAGCAGTACTTC.

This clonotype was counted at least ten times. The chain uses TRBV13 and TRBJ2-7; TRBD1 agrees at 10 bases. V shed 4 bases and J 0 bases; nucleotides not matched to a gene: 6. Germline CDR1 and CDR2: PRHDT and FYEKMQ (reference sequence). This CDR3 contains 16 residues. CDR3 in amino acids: CASSSPGQGNSYEQYF. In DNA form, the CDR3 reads TGTGCCAGCAGCTCCCCGGGACAGGGGAACTCCTACGAGCAGTACTTC.

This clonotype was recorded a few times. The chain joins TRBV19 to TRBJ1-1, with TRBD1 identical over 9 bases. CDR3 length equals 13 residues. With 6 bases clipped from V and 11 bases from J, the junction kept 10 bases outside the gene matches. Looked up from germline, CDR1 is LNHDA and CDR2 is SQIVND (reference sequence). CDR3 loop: CASSETGGLAAFF. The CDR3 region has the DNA TGTGCCAGTAGCGAAACAGGGGGCTTGGCGGCTTTCTTT.

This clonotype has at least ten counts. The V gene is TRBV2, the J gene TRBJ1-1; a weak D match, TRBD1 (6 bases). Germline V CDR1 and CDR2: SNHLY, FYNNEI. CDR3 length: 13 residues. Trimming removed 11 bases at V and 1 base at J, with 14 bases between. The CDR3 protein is CARARGGNTEAFF. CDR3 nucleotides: TGTGCCCGCGCGAGGGGGGGGAACACTGAAGCTTTCTTT.

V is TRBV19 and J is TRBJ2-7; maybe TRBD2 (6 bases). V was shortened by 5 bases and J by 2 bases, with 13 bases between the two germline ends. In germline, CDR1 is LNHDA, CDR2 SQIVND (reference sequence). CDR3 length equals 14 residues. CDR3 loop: CASSPGTSTYEQYF. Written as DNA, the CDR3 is TGTGCCAGTAGTCCCGGGACTTCGACCTACGAGCAGTACTTC.

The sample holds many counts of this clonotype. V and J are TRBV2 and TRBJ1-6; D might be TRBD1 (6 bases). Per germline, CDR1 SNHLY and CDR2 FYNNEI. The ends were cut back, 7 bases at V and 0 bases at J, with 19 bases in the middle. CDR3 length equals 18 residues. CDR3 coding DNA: TGTGCCAGCACCAAAAGAGGGGGACAAGACTCCTATAATTCACCCCTCCACTTT. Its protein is CASTKRGGQDSYNSPLHF. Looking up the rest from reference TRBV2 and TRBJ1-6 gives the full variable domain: EPEVTQTPSHQVTQMGQEVILRCVPISNHLYFYWYRQILGQKVEFLVSFYNNEISEKSEIFDDQFSVERPDGSNFTLKIRSTKLEDSAMYFCASTKRGGQDSYNSPLHFGNGTRLTVT.

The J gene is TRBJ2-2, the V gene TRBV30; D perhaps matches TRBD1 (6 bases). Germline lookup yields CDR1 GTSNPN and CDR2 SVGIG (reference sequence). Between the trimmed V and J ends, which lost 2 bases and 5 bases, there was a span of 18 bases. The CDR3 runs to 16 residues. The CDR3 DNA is TGTGCCTGGAGTCAGCCCCAGGGGTTGCTGACCGGGGAGCTGTTTTTT. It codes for CAWSQPQGLLTGELFF.

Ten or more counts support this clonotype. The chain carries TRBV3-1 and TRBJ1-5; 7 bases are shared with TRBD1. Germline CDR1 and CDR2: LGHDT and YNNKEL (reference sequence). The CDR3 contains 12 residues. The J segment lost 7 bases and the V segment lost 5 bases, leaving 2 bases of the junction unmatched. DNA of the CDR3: TGTGCCAGCAGCAAGGGACAGCAGCCCCAGCATTTT. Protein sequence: CASSKGQQPQHF.

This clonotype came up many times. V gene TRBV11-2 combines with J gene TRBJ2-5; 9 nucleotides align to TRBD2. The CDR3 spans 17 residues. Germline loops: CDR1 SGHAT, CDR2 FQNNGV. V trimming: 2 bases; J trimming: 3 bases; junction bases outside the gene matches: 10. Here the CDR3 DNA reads TGTGCCAGCAGCTTATTAATATCTAGCGGGGCCAAAGAGACCCAGTACTTC. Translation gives CASSLLISSGAKETQYF.

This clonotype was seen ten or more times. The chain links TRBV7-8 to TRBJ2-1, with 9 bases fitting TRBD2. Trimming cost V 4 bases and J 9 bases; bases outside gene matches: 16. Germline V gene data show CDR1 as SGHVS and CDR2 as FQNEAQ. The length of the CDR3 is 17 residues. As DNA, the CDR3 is TGTGCCAGCAGCTCCGATATCGGTGCGGGAGGGTCAGGTGAGCAGTTCTTC. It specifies CASSSDIGAGGSGEQFF. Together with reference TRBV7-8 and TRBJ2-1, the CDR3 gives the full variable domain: GAGVSQSPRYKVAKRGQDVALRCDPISGHVSLFWYQQALGQGPEFLTYFQNEAQLDKSGLPSDRFFAERPEGSVSTLKIQRTQQEDSAVYLCASSSDIGAGGSGEQFFGPGTRLTVL.

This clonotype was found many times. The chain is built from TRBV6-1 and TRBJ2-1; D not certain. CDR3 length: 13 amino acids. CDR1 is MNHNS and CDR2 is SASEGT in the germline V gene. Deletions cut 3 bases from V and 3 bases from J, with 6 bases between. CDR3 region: CASSDPVYNEQFF. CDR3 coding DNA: TGTGCCAGCAGTGATCCGGTCTACAATGAGCAGTTCTTC.

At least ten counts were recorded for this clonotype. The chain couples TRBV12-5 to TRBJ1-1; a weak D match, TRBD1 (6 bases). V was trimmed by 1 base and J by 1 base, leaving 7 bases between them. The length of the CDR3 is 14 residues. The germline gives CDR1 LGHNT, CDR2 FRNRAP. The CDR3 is CASGLATGNTEAFF. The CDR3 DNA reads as TGTGCTAGTGGTTTGGCGACAGGGAACACTGAAGCTTTCTTT.

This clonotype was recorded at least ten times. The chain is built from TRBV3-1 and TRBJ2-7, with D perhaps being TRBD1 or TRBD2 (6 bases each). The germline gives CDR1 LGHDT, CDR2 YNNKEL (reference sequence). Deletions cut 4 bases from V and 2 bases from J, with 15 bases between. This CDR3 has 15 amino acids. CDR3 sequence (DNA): TGTGCCAGCAGCCCCTCGGGGGCGGGGCCCTACGAGCAGTACTTC. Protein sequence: CASSPSGAGPYEQYF.

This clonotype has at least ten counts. DNA of the CDR3: TGTGCCACCAGCAGAGCGCGTGGTGGCTACACCTTC. Residues: CATSRARGGYTF. The rearrangement links TRBV15 to TRBJ1-2; no clear D gene. The CDR3 is made up of 12 amino acids. Germline lookup yields CDR1 LNHNV and CDR2 YYDKDF (reference sequence). V was cut by 1 base and J by 7 bases, with 7 bases left in between.

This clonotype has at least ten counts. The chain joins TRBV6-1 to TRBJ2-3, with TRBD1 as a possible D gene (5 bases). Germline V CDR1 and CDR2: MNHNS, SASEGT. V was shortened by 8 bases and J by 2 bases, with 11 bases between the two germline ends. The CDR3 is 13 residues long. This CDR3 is CASGASATDTQYF. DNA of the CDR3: TGTGCCAGCGGGGCGTCAGCCACAGATACGCAGTATTTT.